A single sample gave rise to the 14 T cell receptor beta chains below, sequenced in a study of T cells in Graves' hyperthyroidism and ophthalmopathy. Amplification targeted TCR beta CDR3 regions from RNA transcripts. Using the HTBI primer set, a first-round RT-PCR was run on the TCR CDR3. MiXCR, run by TCRdb on the multiplex PCR reads, gives a single entry per CDR3 protein. In the table there are more than 500,000 distinct CDR3 sequences, around 43% of which are singletons. Sequenced sample: peripheral blood or thyroid tissue (not recorded which). All receptors derive from an adult woman with Graves' disease, either hyperthyroidism or ophthalmopathy (not recorded which).

This clonotype came up many times. CDR3 sequence: CASSPGQGSSGNTIYF. CDR3 in DNA: TGTGCCAGCAGCCCGGGACAGGGGTCCTCTGGAAACACCATATATTTT. This chain links TRBV12-3 or TRBV12-4 with TRBJ1-3; TRBD1 aligns across 10 bases. This CDR3 spans 16 amino acids. V was pared by 6 bases and J by 0 bases, with 5 bases of the junction left unmatched.

This clonotype was counted at least ten times. The chain recombines TRBV2 with TRBJ2-5; maybe TRBD1 (5 bases). Germline CDR1 is SNHLY and CDR2 is FYNNEI. The CDR3 extends over 13 amino acids. The V and J ends lost 2 bases and 3 bases respectively, with 7 bases between them. The chain's CDR3 is CASSEIGEETQYF. The CDR3 region has the DNA TGTGCCAGCAGTGAAATAGGGGAAGAGACCCAGTACTTC. Full variable domain (missing parts from reference TRBV2 and TRBJ2-5): EPEVTQTPSHQVTQMGQEVILRCVPISNHLYFYWYRQILGQKVEFLVSFYNNEISEKSEIFDDQFSVERPDGSNFTLKIRSTKLEDSAMYFCASSEIGEETQYFGPGTRLLVL.

A word on this clonotype: This may be a read error, as it is one base from a much larger clone. The CDR3 here is CAGLKRGESSYEQYF. For the CDR3, the DNA is TGTGCCGGCCTCAAACGGGGGGAGAGCTCCTACGAGCAGTACTTC. The J gene is TRBJ2-7, the V gene TRBV7-9; TRBD2 aligns across 7 bases. The length of the CDR3 is 15 residues. The germline V gene encodes CDR1 SEHNR and CDR2 FQNEAQ (reference sequence). With 11 bases clipped from V and 0 bases from J, the junction kept 13 bases outside the gene matches. Looking up the rest from reference TRBV7-9 and TRBJ2-7 gives the full variable domain: DTGVSQNPRHKITKRGQNVTFRCDPISEHNRLYWYRQTLGQGPEFLTYFQNEAQLEKSRLLSDRFSAERPKGSFSTLEIQRTEQGDSAMYLCAGLKRGESSYEQYFGPGTRLTVT.

V and J are TRBV11-2 and TRBJ1-2; D is perhaps TRBD1 (6 bases). Germline V CDR1 and CDR2: SGHAT, FQNNGV. Between the trimmed V and J ends, which lost 0 bases and 8 bases, there was a span of 13 bases. There are 14 residues in the CDR3. CDR3 sequence reads: CASSLDRWGRGYTF. CDR3 DNA sequence: TGTGCCAGCAGCTTAGATCGATGGGGGCGAGGCTACACCTTC.

This chain uses TRBV7-2 with TRBJ1-2, with 10 bases lining up with TRBD1. Germline V gene lookup returns CDR1 SGHTA and CDR2 FQGNSA. Losses at the gene ends were 5 bases for V and 2 bases for J; bases not matched to a gene: 5. The CDR3 covers 15 residues. For the CDR3, the DNA is TGTGCCAGCAGCGCGGCGACAGGGGGCAACTATGGCTACACCTTC. It codes for CASSAATGGNYGYTF. Full variable domain (remainder filled in from reference TRBV7-2 and TRBJ1-2): GAGVSQSPSNKVTEKGKDVELRCDPISGHTALYWYRQSLGQGLEFLIYFQGNSAPDKSGLPSDRFSAERTGGSVSTLTIQRTQQEDSAVYLCASSAATGGNYGYTFGSGTRLTVV.

V usage is TRBV11-3 and J usage is TRBJ2-5; D is undetermined. CDR1 and CDR2 (germline): SGHNT, YENEEA. V shed 5 bases and J shed 2 bases, with 12 bases lying between them. The CDR3 loop spans 14 amino acids. The CDR3 reads CASSSQRDQETQYF. The CDR3 nucleotides are TGTGCCAGCAGCAGTCAAAGGGATCAAGAGACCCAGTACTTC.

The gene calls are TRBV4-2 and TRBJ2-6; D is unclear. The CDR3 sequence is 14 residues long. CDR1 and CDR2 from the germline V gene are LGHNA and YNFKEQ. V was cut by 6 bases and J by 1 base, with 7 bases left in between. Here the CDR3 DNA reads TGTGCCAGCAGTAAGGCGTCTGGGGCCAACGTCCTGACTTTC. Amino acids: CASSKASGANVLTF.

This clonotype was observed at least ten times. This chain connects TRBV2 to TRBJ1-5; D ambiguous. The CDR3 is made up of 13 amino acids. With 2 bases removed from V and 5 bases from J, the gap between germline ends came to 7 bases. From germline, CDR1 is SNHLY and CDR2 FYNNEI. DNA of the CDR3: TGTGCCAGCAGTGAAAGGGCGTATCAGCCCCAGCATTTT. Translation gives CASSERAYQPQHF.

To note about this clonotype: Since a much larger clone is just one base distant, this may be a read error. V is TRBV9 and J is TRBJ1-2; 8 bases match TRBD1. This CDR3 contains 16 residues. Germline V gene data show CDR1 as SGDLS and CDR2 as YYNGEE. CDR3 coding DNA: TGTGCCAGCAGCTACTCCCGACAGGGGATCAGCTATGGCCACACCTTC. It codes for CASSYSRQGISYGHTF.

This clonotype was counted many times. The chain carries TRBV20-1 and TRBJ1-1; D possibly corresponds to TRBD1 (6 bases). Germline CDR1 reads DFQATT; CDR2 reads SNEGSKA (reference sequence). This CDR3 region has 14 residues. V lost 1 base and J lost 4, with 13 bases in between. DNA of the CDR3: TGCAGTGCTAGAGTAGGCAGGGGAGTCACTGAAGCTTTCTTT. It yields the protein CSARVGRGVTEAFF.

The gene calls are TRBV20-1 and TRBJ1-1; TRBD1 matches at 7 bases. The length of the CDR3 is 14 residues. J lost 4 bases, V lost 4 bases, and 9 bases had no gene match. The germline gives CDR1 DFQATT, CDR2 SNEGSKA (reference sequence). The CDR3 DNA follows: TGCAGTGCTAACCTACAGGGGCGGACCACTGAAGCTTTCTTT. It codes for CSANLQGRTTEAFF.

The chain combines TRBV20-1 with TRBJ2-5, with D perhaps assigned TRBD1 or TRBD2 (7 bases each). Trimming removed 6 bases from V and 3 bases from J, with 17 bases in between. The CDR3 contains 14 residues. Germline CDR1 is DFQATT and CDR2 is SNEGSKA (reference sequence). This chain's CDR3 is CSALDQGGEETQYF. The CDR3 nucleotides read TGCAGTGCCCTAGATCAGGGGGGGGAAGAGACCCAGTACTTC.

This clonotype occurred many times. The V and J genes are TRBV7-9 and TRBJ1-2, with D tentatively TRBD1 (5 bases). Germline lookup yields CDR1 SEHNR and CDR2 FQNEAQ (reference sequence). The CDR3 spans 13 residues. V lost 4 bases to trimming and J lost 3 bases, with 9 bases between them. The CDR3 DNA reads TGTGCCAGCAGCTCATGGGGCGACTATGGCTACACCTTC. It yields the protein CASSSWGDYGYTF.

This chain uses TRBV5-1 with TRBJ1-5; 8 bases line up with TRBD1. CDR3 length: 15 amino acids. Germline V CDR1 and CDR2: SGHRS, YFSETQ. J was trimmed by 6 bases and V by 2 bases; bases with no gene match: 7. The chain's CDR3 is CASSLAGQGGQPQHF. The DNA of the CDR3 is TGCGCCAGCAGCTTAGCCGGACAGGGCGGTCAGCCCCAGCATTTT.